This T cell receptor beta chain was captured by sequencing in a study of a mutant IDH1 vaccine in newly diagnosed glioma. Study-wide background: Vaccinations were initiated 4-6 weeks following radiotherapy alone, or were given together with temozolomide cycles.

Regarding this clone: Its cognate antigen is unknown.

Here immunoSEQ multiplex PCR was the method, and the copy in TCRdb shows in-frame clones only, minus some. The table has approximately 50,000 clones, around 78% seen once. Trimming stripped 6 bases from V and 1 base from J, with 12 bases between. There are 14 residues in the CDR3. Per the germline V gene, CDR1 is ENHRY and CDR2 is SYGVKD. Specified time point: week 5, during vaccination. In the vaccine, a single dose held 300 ug of the mutant IDH1 20-mer peptide, along with topical imiquimod. V is TRBV10-3 and J is TRBJ1-1; D is uncertain. Here the sequenced sample was PBMCs, taken from a glioma patient whose treatment included an IDH1 peptide vaccine. This TCR derives from a man aged 50 to 60 with glioma. CDR3 sequence (DNA): TGTGCCATCAGGCCCGCACAGACGAACACTGAAGCTTTCTTT. It yields the protein CAIRPAQTNTEAFF.